Below, 30 T cell receptor beta chains from the same sample are listed, as sequenced in a study of cytomegalovirus exposure and HLA in healthy donors. Some clones are missing from TCRdb's copy, which holds only in-frame ones; the method was immunoSEQ multiplex PCR. This table holds roughly 150,000 clones, about 89% found once. The sequencing sample was made of PBMCs. Source of these receptors: a young woman in good health and CMV-seropositive.

The chain links TRBV15 to TRBJ2-3; D uncertain. V was cut by 0 bases and J by 4 bases, with 8 bases left in between. There are 14 residues in the CDR3. From germline, CDR1 is LNHNV and CDR2 YYDKDF (reference sequence). This chain's CDR3 is CATSRDLSSDTQYF. Written as DNA, the CDR3 is TGTGCCACCAGCAGAGATTTGTCGTCAGATACGCAGTATTTT.

The chain couples TRBV5-1 to TRBJ2-7; 8 nucleotides line up with TRBD1. V shed 4 bases, J shed 1 base, and the junction held 4 bases outside the gene matches. Germline V CDR1 and CDR2: SGHRS, YFSETQ. CDR3 length equals 14 residues. CDR3 loop: CASSVDRVSYEQYF. The CDR3 bases are TGCGCCAGCAGCGTGGACAGGGTGTCCTACGAGCAGTACTTC.

The table lists this clone with a few counts. The chain joins TRBV19 to TRBJ1-5; the match to TRBD1 covers 9 bases. The CDR3 is made up of 15 amino acids. V shed 4 bases, J shed 2 bases, and the junction held 3 bases outside the gene matches. Per germline, CDR1 LNHDA and CDR2 SQIVND (reference sequence). For the CDR3, the DNA is TGTGCCAGTAGTAACAGGGGGCGCGGCAATCAGCCCCAGCATTTT. It specifies CASSNRGRGNQPQHF.

The chain couples TRBV7-3 to TRBJ2-5; TRBD2 aligns across 7 bases. Germline V gene sequence: CDR1 SGHTA, CDR2 FQGTGA. CDR3 size: 15 residues. Trimming removed 2 bases from V and 2 bases from J; junction bases left unmatched: 5. For the CDR3, the DNA is TGTGCCAGCAGCTTAGGGAGGACTAGTCAAGAGACCCAGTACTTC. Residues: CASSLGRTSQETQYF.

CDR3 nucleotides: TGTGCCAGCACCCCGAGGGTGGGTATTAGCAATGAGCAGTTCTTC. Amino acids: CASTPRVGISNEQFF. The J gene is TRBJ2-1, the V gene TRBV28; the D gene is possibly TRBD2 (5 bases). V lost 7 bases, J lost 6 bases, and 19 bases lay in between. Germline lookup yields CDR1 MDHEN and CDR2 SYDVKM. This CDR3 spans 15 amino acids.

This clone was counted once. V and J are TRBV27 and TRBJ2-3; D not resolved. The V end lost 2 bases, the J end lost 3 bases, and 12 bases lay between the germline ends. The CDR3 is 15 amino acids. Per germline, CDR1 MNHEY and CDR2 SMNVEV (reference sequence). CDR3 protein: CASSLGLMETDTQYF. The CDR3, as DNA: TGTGCCAGCAGTTTAGGGCTTATGGAAACAGATACGCAGTATTTT.

The chain has TRBV7-8 and TRBJ1-5; no reliable D call. V was cut by 5 bases and J by 1 base, with 15 bases left in between. This CDR3 has 16 amino acids. Germline V lookup: CDR1 SGHVS, CDR2 FQNEAQ. The CDR3 coding sequence is TGTGCCAGCAGCCGGGAGGGCCACCGGAGCAATCAGCCCCAGCATTTT. Encoded protein: CASSREGHRSNQPQHF.

The chain combines TRBV4-2 with TRBJ2-7; D gene unclear. V was cut by 0 bases and J by 3 bases, with 9 bases left in between. The CDR3 has 14 amino acids. Germline lookup yields CDR1 LGHNA and CDR2 YNFKEQ. The CDR3 nucleotides read TGTGCCAGCAGCCAAGATAGACTTAACTACGAGCAGTACTTC. Translating gives CASSQDRLNYEQYF.

V and J are TRBV27 and TRBJ2-1; D may be TRBD1 (7 bases). The ends were cut back, 1 base at V and 8 bases at J, with 18 bases in the middle. The CDR3 length is 16 residues. The germline gives CDR1 MNHEY, CDR2 SMNVEV (reference sequence). The CDR3 DNA is TGTGCCAGCAGTTTATACAGACTCACAGGGGAGGATGAGCAGTTCTTC. This codes for CASSLYRLTGEDEQFF.

The J gene is TRBJ2-3, the V gene TRBV6-5; TRBD1 aligns across 7 bases. The CDR3 sequence is 13 residues long. V was clipped by 6 bases and J by 5 bases; unmatched bases: 5. Germline lookup yields CDR1 MNHEY and CDR2 SVGAGI. Here the CDR3 DNA reads TGTGCCAGCAGCAACAGGGGTGGAGATACGCAGTATTTT. This translates into CASSNRGGDTQYF.

The rearrangement uses TRBV11-3 and TRBJ2-2; 8 bases are shared with TRBD1. Per the germline V gene, CDR1 is SGHNT and CDR2 is YENEEA. V dropped 7 bases and J dropped 4; count of bases not matched to a gene: 11. This CDR3 contains 16 residues. CDR3 coding DNA: TGTGCCAGCAAAAAACGCGGGACAGGACTCACCGGGGAGCTGTTTTTT. Translated: CASKKRGTGLTGELFF.

This chain uses TRBV10-1 with TRBJ2-2; 15 bases match TRBD2. The CDR3 sequence is 17 residues long. Germline V gene data show CDR1 as WNHNN and CDR2 as SYGVQD (reference sequence). The trim removed 4 bases at V and 7 bases at J, leaving 7 bases unmatched. CDR3 loop: CASSVGLAGGPFGELFF. CDR3 DNA: TGCGCCAGCAGTGTTGGACTAGCGGGAGGGCCATTCGGGGAGCTGTTTTTT.

The rearrangement links TRBV9 to TRBJ2-7, with D possibly being TRBD2 (5 bases). The CDR3 contains 15 residues. Trimming removed 4 bases from V and 0 bases from J, with 14 bases in between. Germline CDR1 reads SGDLS; CDR2 reads YYNGEE. The CDR3 here is CASSLEASSSYEQYF. In nucleotides, the CDR3 is TGTGCCAGCAGCTTAGAGGCTAGCAGCTCCTACGAGCAGTACTTC.

This clone appeared a single time. This rearrangement joins TRBV6-5 to TRBJ1-5, with D perhaps TRBD1 (6 bases). From germline, CDR1 is MNHEY and CDR2 SVGAGI. This CDR3 contains 15 residues. V shed 6 bases and J shed 3 bases, with 15 bases lying between them. Here the CDR3 reads CASSYDMGANQPQHF. DNA for the CDR3: TGTGCCAGCAGCTACGACATGGGGGCCAATCAGCCCCAGCATTTT.

This chain joins TRBV6-5 and TRBJ1-1; TRBD1 might be the D (6 bases). The ends were cut back, 2 bases at V and 2 bases at J, with 9 bases in the middle. The CDR3 length is 14 residues. Looked up from germline, CDR1 is MNHEY and CDR2 is SVGAGI. The CDR3 loop reads CASSYGGPNTEAFF. CDR3 coding DNA: TGTGCCAGCAGTTACGGGGGCCCTAACACTGAAGCTTTCTTT.

The genes are TRBV27 and TRBJ1-5; D is perhaps TRBD1 (5 bases). V was trimmed by 5 bases and J by 4 bases, leaving 12 bases between them. Germline V gives CDR1 MNHEY, CDR2 SMNVEV (reference sequence). The CDR3 contains 14 residues. In nucleotides, the CDR3 is TGTGCCAGCAGTCACCAGGGATCTAATCAGCCCCAGCATTTT. Translated: CASSHQGSNQPQHF.

The chain carries TRBV29-1 and TRBJ1-1, with 12 nucleotides matching TRBD1. The CDR3 has 17 amino acids. V was clipped by 5 bases and J by 0 bases; unmatched bases: 10. Germline CDR1 and CDR2: SQVTM and ANQGSEA. CDR3 coding DNA: TGCAGCGTTCCAGAAGGGACAGGGGGCGAGGTGAACACTGAAGCTTTCTTT. It codes for CSVPEGTGGEVNTEAFF.

This sequence joins TRBV28 and TRBJ1-5; D gene unclear. Trimming took off 4 bases at V and 2 bases at J, with 9 bases between the two ends. This CDR3 region has 14 residues. Per the germline V gene, CDR1 is MDHEN and CDR2 is SYDVKM. The CDR3 region has the DNA TGTGCCAGCAGTTCGACGCGGGGCAATCAGCCCCAGCATTTT. This translates into CASSSTRGNQPQHF.

The rearrangement uses TRBV5-1 and TRBJ2-7, with TRBD1 matching over 7 bases. The CDR3 is 13 amino acids. J lost 2 bases, V lost 3 bases, and 2 bases had no gene match. Germline CDR1 reads SGHRS; CDR2 reads YFSETQ. CDR3 loop: CASSYRGPYEQYF. In nucleotides, the CDR3 is TGCGCCAGCAGCTACAGGGGACCCTACGAGCAGTACTTC.

V is TRBV10-3 and J is TRBJ2-1; no firm D call. V was cut by 0 bases and J by 8 bases, with 2 bases left in between. CDR1 and CDR2 (germline): ENHRY, SYGVKD. The CDR3 contains 11 residues. The CDR3 nucleotides are TGTGCCATCAGTGAGTCCTATGAGCAGTTCTTC. Translated: CAISESYEQFF.

A single count supports this clone. The rearrangement joins TRBV5-6 to TRBJ2-1; 9 bases match TRBD2. Germline V gene data show CDR1 as SGHDT and CDR2 as YYEEEE. V lost 0 bases to trimming and J lost 2 bases; unmatched junction nucleotides: 6. The CDR3 is 17 amino acids. Here the CDR3 reads CASSLGLAGSPYNEQFF. In nucleotides, the CDR3 is TGTGCCAGCAGCTTGGGGCTAGCGGGATCGCCCTACAATGAGCAGTTCTTC. Complete variable domain (other parts from reference TRBV5-6 and TRBJ2-1): DAGVTQSPTHLIKTRGQQVTLRCSPKSGHDTVSWYQQALGQGPQFIFQYYEEEERQRGNFPDRFSGHQFPNYSSELNVNALLLGDSALYLCASSLGLAGSPYNEQFFGPGTRLTVL.

The rearrangement links TRBV18 to TRBJ2-7; 9 nucleotides line up with TRBD1. V shed 6 bases and J 4 bases; nucleotides not matched to a gene: 7. This CDR3 has 14 amino acids. Germline V lookup: CDR1 KGHSH, CDR2 LQKENI. DNA for the CDR3: TGTGCCAGCTCCCCCGGGACAGGGCCGTACGAGCAGTACTTC. Its translation: CASSPGTGPYEQYF.

The chain couples TRBV19 to TRBJ2-7; TRBD1 matches 7 bases. Germline values: CDR1 LNHDA, CDR2 SQIVND (reference sequence). V lost 4 bases, J lost 0 bases, and 6 bases stayed unmatched. The CDR3 covers 15 residues. In nucleotides, the CDR3 is TGTGCCAGTAGTACTGACAGGGCTAGCTCCTACGAGCAGTACTTC. Translating gives CASSTDRASSYEQYF.

This chain joins TRBV6-1 and TRBJ2-7, with 12 nucleotides matching TRBD2. The J segment lost 4 bases and the V segment lost 7 bases, leaving 5 bases of the junction unmatched. The CDR3 consists of 14 residues. Germline V gives CDR1 MNHNS, CDR2 SASEGT. CDR3 loop: CASKRTSGTYEQYF. The DNA of the CDR3 is TGTGCCAGCAAGAGGACTAGCGGGACATACGAGCAGTACTTC.

V and J are TRBV11-2 and TRBJ2-5; D is possibly TRBD1 (5 bases). V lost 2 bases and J lost 5, with 12 bases in between. This CDR3 is built from 14 residues. The germline V gene has CDR1 SGHAT and CDR2 FQNNGV. The CDR3 here is CASSLTGARETQYF. The CDR3 bases are TGTGCCAGCAGCTTAACAGGAGCAAGGGAGACCCAGTACTTC.

As for this clone: The junction departs from germline at one end; a sequencing error may be responsible. The chain uses TRBV6-1 and TRBJ2-1, with 7 bases aligning to TRBD2. Germline V gene data show CDR1 as MNHNS and CDR2 as SASEGT. This CDR3 is 15 amino acids long. The CDR3: CASREAGSSYNEQFF. The CDR3 nucleotides read TGTGCCAGCAGGGAAGCGGGGAGCTCCTACAATGAGCAGTTCTTC.

The gene calls are TRBV28 and TRBJ2-3, with 8 bases identical to TRBD1. Looked up from germline, CDR1 is MDHEN and CDR2 is SYDVKM. The CDR3 contains 15 residues. Unmatched junction bases numbered 2, after V lost 3 bases and J lost 0 bases. CDR3 DNA sequence: TGTGCCAGCAGTTTTAACAGGGGGAGCACAGATACGCAGTATTTT. Encoded protein: CASSFNRGSTDTQYF.

The chain combines TRBV29-1 with TRBJ2-5; D call uncertain. Looked up from germline, CDR1 is SQVTM and CDR2 is ANQGSEA. This CDR3 has 12 residues. The V gene lost 4 bases and the J gene lost 4 bases, with 10 bases spanning the gap. In nucleotides, the CDR3 is TGCAGCGTTGGCCATACCGGAGAGACCCAGTACTTC. Its protein is CSVGHTGETQYF.

This rearrangement joins TRBV19 to TRBJ1-2; TRBD1 matches at 10 bases. The CDR3 consists of 15 residues. J lost 4 bases, V lost 4 bases, and 6 bases had no gene match. The germline V gene encodes CDR1 LNHDA and CDR2 SQIVND (reference sequence). For the CDR3, the DNA is TGTGCCAGTAGTAAAGGGACAGGGGCAGGCTATGGCTACACCTTC. This sequence encodes CASSKGTGAGYGYTF.

In DNA form, the CDR3 reads TGTGCCAGCAGTTTCGCCGGGACTACTTATTACGAGCAGTACTTC. It codes for CASSFAGTTYYEQYF. This chain joins TRBV5-6 and TRBJ2-7, with 7 bases aligning to TRBD2. V trimming: 5 bases; J trimming: 4 bases; junction bases outside the gene matches: 12. Germline CDR1 and CDR2: SGHDT and YYEEEE. The CDR3 is 15 residues long. The variable domain in full, with the rest retrieved from reference TRBV5-6 and TRBJ2-7, is DAGVTQSPTHLIKTRGQQVTLRCSPKSGHDTVSWYQQALGQGPQFIFQYYEEEERQRGNFPDRFSGHQFPNYSSELNVNALLLGDSALYLCASSFAGTTYYEQYFGPGTRLTVT.